The 21 T cell receptor beta chains listed next were all sequenced from one sample in a study of regulatory T cells in long-lasting Graves disease. The time point here: persistent/refractory GD, antithyroid drugs over 5 years with positive TRAb. RNA isolated from PBMCs was used to make the TCR library. Investigators prepared the TCR beta libraries by applying iRepertoire HTBI primers and Arm-PCR of CDR3 regions. TCRdb used MiXCR to reprocess the multiplex PCR reads, holding one entry per CDR3 protein. The table has roughly 360,000 distinct CDR3 sequences, around 23% seen once; the top ten hold around 30%. Here the sequenced sample was peripheral blood mononuclear cells (PBMCs), taken when the disease was refractory, from a patient treated with antithyroid drugs. Receptors originate from a woman between 35 and 50 years old with Graves disease.

The chain recombines TRBV28 with TRBJ2-7; 8 nucleotides match TRBD1. V shed 7 bases, J shed 0 bases, and the junction held 11 bases outside the gene matches. Germline loops: CDR1 MDHEN, CDR2 SYDVKM. The CDR3 sequence is 16 residues long. This CDR3 is CASTSPTGGSSYEQYF. In nucleotides, the CDR3 is TGTGCCAGCACGTCCCCCACAGGGGGGAGCTCCTACGAGCAGTACTTC.

This chain links TRBV5-1 with TRBJ2-1, with 9 bases that match TRBD2. The junction had 8 bases not matched to a gene; V was cut back by 8 bases and J by 5 bases. There are 14 residues in the CDR3. Germline lookup yields CDR1 SGHRS and CDR2 YFSETQ. The CDR3 nucleotides read TGCGCCAGTTTCCCGGGACTAGCAAACAATGAGCAGTTCTTC. Protein: CASFPGLANNEQFF. Full variable domain (outside the CDR3, taken from reference TRBV5-1 and TRBJ2-1): KAGVTQTPRYLIKTRGQQVTLSCSPISGHRSVSWYQQTPGQGLQFLFEYFSETQRNKGNFPGRFSGRQFSNSRSEMNVSTLELGDSALYLCASFPGLANNEQFFGPGTRLTVL.

This rearrangement joins TRBV7-4 to TRBJ2-7, with 10 bases identical to TRBD1. The V segment lost 5 bases and the J segment 6 bases; nucleotides outside the gene matches: 13. From germline, CDR1 is SGHVT and CDR2 SQSDAQ. This CDR3 contains 16 residues. Here the CDR3 DNA reads TGTGCCAGCAGCGCAACTTCCCCGACAGGGGGCACCGAGCAGTACTTC. This sequence encodes CASSATSPTGGTEQYF.

The rearrangement links TRBV5-1 to TRBJ2-6; D unresolved. Trimming took off 3 bases at V and 3 bases at J, with 4 bases between the two ends. Germline V CDR1 and CDR2: SGHRS, YFSETQ. The CDR3 spans 13 residues. CDR3 nucleotide sequence: TGCGCCAGCAGCTGGGATGGGGCCAACGTCCTGACTTTC. Amino acids: CASSWDGANVLTF.

This clonotype appeared many times. V is TRBV19 and J is TRBJ2-5, with 7 nucleotides matching TRBD2. Germline CDR1 is LNHDA and CDR2 is SQIVND (reference sequence). Losses at the gene ends were 6 bases for V and 1 base for J; bases not matched to a gene: 5. The CDR3 contains 14 residues. The CDR3 sequence: CASSMTSTQETQYF. The CDR3, as DNA: TGTGCCAGTAGCATGACTAGCACCCAAGAGACCCAGTACTTC.

The genes are TRBV5-4 and TRBJ1-4; 7 bases align to TRBD1. This CDR3 region has 19 residues. CDR1 is SGHNT and CDR2 is YYREEE in the germline V gene (reference sequence). Trimming cost V 2 bases and J 0 bases; bases outside gene matches: 13. The CDR3 loop reads CASSFSLFGTGATNEKLFF. The CDR3 coding sequence is TGTGCCAGCAGCTTTTCCCTTTTTGGCACAGGGGCAACTAATGAAAAACTGTTTTTT.

This clonotype was detected many times. The gene calls are TRBV12-3 or TRBV12-4 and TRBJ2-5, with D unclear. CDR3 length equals 13 residues. V lost 5 bases and J lost 5, with 12 bases in between. The CDR3 reads CASSRPYSETQYF. The CDR3 DNA reads as TGTGCCAGCAGTAGACCCTACTCGGAGACCCAGTACTTC.

Many counts were recorded for this clonotype. The chain is built from TRBV20-1 and TRBJ2-5; 7 bases are a match to TRBD2. After removal of 6 bases from V and 4 bases from J, the junction contained 11 bases not matched to a gene. CDR1 and CDR2 from the germline V gene are DFQATT and SNEGSKA (reference sequence). This CDR3 comprises 14 residues. CDR3 nucleotides: TGCAGTGCGGCAAGCGGGGTTGCGGGAGAGACCCAGTACTTC. Amino acids: CSAASGVAGETQYF.

This clonotype appeared once. This may arise from a read error, as a much more abundant clone is one base away. This chain links TRBV28 with TRBJ2-7; tentatively, D is TRBD1 or TRBD2 (6 bases each). V lost 7 bases and J lost 9, with 22 bases in between. The CDR3 has 14 amino acids. Germline V lookup: CDR1 MDHEN, CDR2 SYDVKM. The CDR3 reads CASTHTGAPLGQYF. CDR3 nucleotides: TGTGCCAGCACTCACACGGGGGCCCCCCTGGGGCAGTACTTC.

The chain employs TRBV18 and TRBJ2-5; D gene ambiguous. The CDR3 contains 13 residues. Between the trimmed V and J ends, which lost 5 bases and 1 base, there was a span of 8 bases. Germline loops: CDR1 KGHSH, CDR2 LQKENI. DNA of the CDR3: TGTGCCAGCTCAGAGAACGCCCAAGAGACCCAGTACTTC. The encoded protein is CASSENAQETQYF.

On this clonotype itself: One base away lies a much larger clone, so this may be a sequencing read error. The V and J genes are TRBV28 and TRBJ1-1, with TRBD1 matching over 8 bases. Losses at the gene ends were 5 bases for V and 2 bases for J; bases not matched to a gene: 4. Germline loops: CDR1 MDHEN, CDR2 SYDVKM. The CDR3 is 14 residues long. CDR3 in DNA: TGTGCCAGCAGTGGGGGACAGGCCAACACTGAAGCTTTCTTT. This codes for CASSGGQANTEAFF. Filled out from reference TRBV28 and TRBJ1-1, the complete variable domain reads DVKVTQSSRYLVKRTGEKVFLECVQDMDHENMFWYRQDPGLGLRLIYFSYDVKMKEKGDIPEGYSVSREKKERFSLILESASTNQTSMYLCASSGGQANTEAFFGQGTRLTVV.

The genes are TRBV7-2 and TRBJ2-2; unclear D gene. Germline values: CDR1 SGHTA, CDR2 FQGNSA. The CDR3 runs 16 residues. The V gene lost 2 bases and the J gene lost 4 bases, with 14 bases spanning the gap. CDR3 DNA sequence: TGTGCCAGCAGCTTATTAGTAAAGGCCCCCACCGGGGAGCTGTTTTTT. Its protein is CASSLLVKAPTGELFF.

Only a few counts were recorded for this clonotype. This may arise from a read error, as a much more abundant clone is one base away. The V and J genes are TRBV27 and TRBJ2-7, with 8 bases lining up with TRBD1. The V gene end was trimmed by 11 bases and the J gene end by 4 bases; junction bases not matched to a gene: 16. Germline values: CDR1 MNHEY, CDR2 SMNVEV (reference sequence). The CDR3 length is 15 residues. CDR3 sequence: CACTWGAGGLYEQYF. The CDR3 DNA follows: TGTGCCTGCACCTGGGGGGCAGGGGGCTTGTACGAGCAGTACTTC.

This clonotype was found a few times. This chain joins TRBV3-1 and TRBJ1-2, with D perhaps TRBD1 (6 bases). The CDR3 runs 13 residues. Per germline, CDR1 LGHDT and CDR2 YNNKEL (reference sequence). V was trimmed by 4 bases and J by 3 bases, leaving 9 bases between them. The CDR3 DNA follows: TGTGCCAGCAGCCCTACAGGGTACTATGGCTACACCTTC. Translating gives CASSPTGYYGYTF.

This clonotype was picked up many times. The rearrangement uses TRBV11-2 and TRBJ2-5, with D perhaps matching TRBD1 (6 bases). CDR1 is SGHAT and CDR2 is FQNNGV in the germline V gene. V lost 0 bases and J 1 base, leaving 9 bases between the germline ends. The CDR3 extends over 15 amino acids. The CDR3 protein is CASSLEGGVQETQYF. The CDR3 DNA sequence: TGTGCCAGCAGCTTAGAAGGGGGAGTCCAAGAGACCCAGTACTTC.

At least ten counts were recorded for this clonotype. V usage is TRBV12-3 or TRBV12-4 and J usage is TRBJ2-7; 8 positions match TRBD2. The CDR3 runs 15 residues. Germline trimming cut 5 bases from V and 3 bases from J; bases unmatched to any gene: 9. The CDR3 region is CASSPGGMKNYEQYF. The DNA of the CDR3 is TGTGCCAGCAGTCCGGGGGGGATGAAAAACTACGAGCAGTACTTC.

This clonotype occurred many times. The rearrangement joins TRBV28 to TRBJ2-7; 7 nucleotides agree with TRBD2. V lost 6 bases and J lost 2; bases outside the gene matches: 19. The CDR3 sequence is 18 residues long. Germline values: CDR1 MDHEN, CDR2 SYDVKM. CDR3 protein: CASRRPLWTGGSTYEQYF. In nucleotides, the CDR3 is TGTGCCAGCAGACGACCCCTTTGGACGGGAGGCAGTACCTACGAGCAGTACTTC.

This clonotype showed up just a few times. The CDR3 here is CASSHSEPGQGAYEQYF. DNA for the CDR3: TGTGCCAGCAGCCATTCCGAACCGGGACAGGGAGCCTACGAGCAGTACTTC. This chain uses TRBV3-1 with TRBJ2-7; TRBD1 matches at 9 bases. CDR1 and CDR2 (germline): LGHDT, YNNKEL (reference sequence). The CDR3 sequence is 17 residues long. Losses at the gene ends were 3 bases for V and 2 bases for J; bases not matched to a gene: 11.

The rearrangement uses TRBV6-1 and TRBJ2-1; D gene ambiguous. This CDR3 spans 17 amino acids. V lost 4 bases, J lost 3 bases, and 19 bases lay in between. Germline V CDR1 and CDR2: MNHNS, SASEGT. DNA for the CDR3: TGTGCCAGCAGTGTACCCTATCGGCTAGGGCACTACAATGAGCAGTTCTTC. Amino acid sequence: CASSVPYRLGHYNEQFF.

In its sample, this clonotype was seen many times. The V gene is TRBV24-1, the J gene TRBJ1-1, with a possible D match to TRBD1 (5 bases). The CDR3 is made up of 11 amino acids. Trimming left V 4 bases short and J 10 bases short, with 9 bases between. Looked up from germline, CDR1 is KGHDR and CDR2 is SFDVKD. This chain's CDR3 is CATSEAGRAFF. DNA for the CDR3: TGTGCCACCAGTGAAGCAGGGAGAGCTTTCTTT.

This clonotype was found many times. This chain joins TRBV28 and TRBJ2-7; TRBD1 matches 10 bases. CDR3 length equals 15 residues. V trimming: 1 base; J trimming: 3 bases; junction bases outside the gene matches: 3. Looked up from germline, CDR1 is MDHEN and CDR2 is SYDVKM. The CDR3 DNA reads as TGTGCCAGCAGTTTATTGGACAGGGGGAGCTACGAGCAGTACTTC. Translation gives CASSLLDRGSYEQYF.